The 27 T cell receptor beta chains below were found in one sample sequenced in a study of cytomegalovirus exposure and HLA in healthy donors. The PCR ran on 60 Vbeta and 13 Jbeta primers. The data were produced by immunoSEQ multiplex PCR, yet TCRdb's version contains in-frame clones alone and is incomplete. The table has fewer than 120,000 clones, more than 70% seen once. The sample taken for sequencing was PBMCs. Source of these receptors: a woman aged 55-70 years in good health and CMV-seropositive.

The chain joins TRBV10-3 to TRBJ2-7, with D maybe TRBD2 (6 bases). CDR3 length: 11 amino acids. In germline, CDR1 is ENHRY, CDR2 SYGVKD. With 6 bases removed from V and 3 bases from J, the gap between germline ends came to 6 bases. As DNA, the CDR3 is TGTGCCATCAGGGGACTCTACGAGCAGTACTTC. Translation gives CAIRGLYEQYF.

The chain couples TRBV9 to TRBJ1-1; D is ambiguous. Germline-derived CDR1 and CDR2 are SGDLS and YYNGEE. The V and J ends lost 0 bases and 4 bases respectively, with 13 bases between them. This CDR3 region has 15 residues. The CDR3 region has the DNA TGTGCCAGCAGCGTAGCCAGTACAGTCGGCACTGAAGCTTTCTTT. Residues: CASSVASTVGTEAFF.

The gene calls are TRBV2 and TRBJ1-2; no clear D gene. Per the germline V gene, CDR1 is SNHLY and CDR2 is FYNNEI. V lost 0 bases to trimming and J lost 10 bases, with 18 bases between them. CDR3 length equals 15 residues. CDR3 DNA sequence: TGTGCCAGCAGTGAAGCCACGGGGATTCAGTCCGTCTACACCTTC. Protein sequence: CASSEATGIQSVYTF.

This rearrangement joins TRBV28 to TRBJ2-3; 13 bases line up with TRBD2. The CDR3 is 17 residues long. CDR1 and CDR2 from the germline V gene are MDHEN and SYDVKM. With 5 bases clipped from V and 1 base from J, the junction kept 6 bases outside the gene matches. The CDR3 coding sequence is TGTGCCAGCAGTAGACTAGCGGGAGGATCGGGCACAGATACGCAGTATTTT. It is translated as CASSRLAGGSGTDTQYF.

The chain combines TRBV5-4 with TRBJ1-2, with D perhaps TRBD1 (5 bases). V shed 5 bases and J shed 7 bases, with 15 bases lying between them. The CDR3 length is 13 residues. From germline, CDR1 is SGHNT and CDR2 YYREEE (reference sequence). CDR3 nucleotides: TGTGCCAGCAGACACTGGGGCGGGGTTGGCTACACCTTC. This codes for CASRHWGGVGYTF.

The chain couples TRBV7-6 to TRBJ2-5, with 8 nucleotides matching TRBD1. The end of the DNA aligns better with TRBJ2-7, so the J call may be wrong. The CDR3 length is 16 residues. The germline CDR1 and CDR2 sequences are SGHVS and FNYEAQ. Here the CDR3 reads CASSFGWTGKSYEQYF. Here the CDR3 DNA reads TGTGCCAGCAGCTTCGGCTGGACAGGGAAGTCCTACGAGCAGTACTTC.

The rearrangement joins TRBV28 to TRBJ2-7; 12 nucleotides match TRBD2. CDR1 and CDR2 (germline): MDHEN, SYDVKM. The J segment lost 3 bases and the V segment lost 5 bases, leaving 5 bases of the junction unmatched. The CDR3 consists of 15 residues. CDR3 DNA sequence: TGTGCCAGCAGTCCCGGACTAGCGGGATACTACGAGCAGTACTTC. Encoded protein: CASSPGLAGYYEQYF.

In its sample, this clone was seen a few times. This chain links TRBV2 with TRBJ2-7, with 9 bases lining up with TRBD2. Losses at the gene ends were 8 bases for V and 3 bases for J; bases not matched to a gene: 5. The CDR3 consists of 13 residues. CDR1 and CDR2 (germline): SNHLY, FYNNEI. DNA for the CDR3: TGTGCCAGCTTAGCGGGAGTGTTCTACGAGCAGTACTTC. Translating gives CASLAGVFYEQYF.

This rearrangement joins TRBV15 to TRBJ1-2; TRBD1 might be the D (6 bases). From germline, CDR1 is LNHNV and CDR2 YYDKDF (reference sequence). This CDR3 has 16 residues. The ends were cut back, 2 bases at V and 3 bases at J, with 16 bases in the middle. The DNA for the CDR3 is TGTGCCACCAGCAGAACAAACAACAGGGCCCACTATGGCTACACCTTC. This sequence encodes CATSRTNNRAHYGYTF.

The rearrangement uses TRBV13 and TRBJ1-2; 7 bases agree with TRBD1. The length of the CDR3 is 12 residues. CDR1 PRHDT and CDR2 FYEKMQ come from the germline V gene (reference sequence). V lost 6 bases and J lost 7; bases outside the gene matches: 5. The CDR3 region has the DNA TGTGCCAGCAGTGAAGGGGGCTCTGGCTACACCTTC. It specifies CASSEGGSGYTF.

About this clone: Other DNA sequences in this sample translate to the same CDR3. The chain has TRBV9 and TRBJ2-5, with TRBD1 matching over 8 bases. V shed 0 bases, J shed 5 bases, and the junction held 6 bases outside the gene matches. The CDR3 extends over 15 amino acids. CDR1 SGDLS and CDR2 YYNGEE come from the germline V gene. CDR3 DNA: TGTGCCAGCAGCGTAGCAGGGACAGGAGGGGAGACCCAGTACTTC. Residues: CASSVAGTGGETQYF.

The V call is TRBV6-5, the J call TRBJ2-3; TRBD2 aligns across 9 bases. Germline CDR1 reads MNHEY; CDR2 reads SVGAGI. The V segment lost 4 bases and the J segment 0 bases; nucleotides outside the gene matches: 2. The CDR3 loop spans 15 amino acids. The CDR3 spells CASSFLAGSTDTQYF. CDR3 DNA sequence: TGTGCCAGCAGTTTCCTAGCGGGAAGCACAGATACGCAGTATTTT.

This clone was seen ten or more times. Here the CDR3 reads CASSVIGGRTLGKLFF. CDR3 DNA sequence: TGTGCCAGCAGCGTCATCGGGGGGCGAACTCTCGGAAAACTGTTTTTT. V usage is TRBV5-6 and J usage is TRBJ1-4; possible D gene TRBD1, 6 bases. Germline V gives CDR1 SGHDT, CDR2 YYEEEE. The CDR3 contains 16 residues. Trimming cost V 4 bases and J 10 bases, with 23 bases left between them.

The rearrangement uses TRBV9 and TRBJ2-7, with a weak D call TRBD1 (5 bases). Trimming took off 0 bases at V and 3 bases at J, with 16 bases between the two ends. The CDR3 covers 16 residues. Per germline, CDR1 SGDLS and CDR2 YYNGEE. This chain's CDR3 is CASSVEGWTRVYEQYF. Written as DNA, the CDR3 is TGTGCCAGCAGCGTAGAGGGCTGGACAAGGGTCTACGAGCAGTACTTC.

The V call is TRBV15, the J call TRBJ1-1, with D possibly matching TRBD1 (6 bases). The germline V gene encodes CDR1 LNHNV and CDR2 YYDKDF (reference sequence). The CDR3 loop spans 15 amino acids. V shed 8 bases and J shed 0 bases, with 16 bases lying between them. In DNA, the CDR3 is TGTGCCACCGGATCTGGGGGGGCGCTGAACACTGAAGCTTTCTTT. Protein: CATGSGGALNTEAFF.

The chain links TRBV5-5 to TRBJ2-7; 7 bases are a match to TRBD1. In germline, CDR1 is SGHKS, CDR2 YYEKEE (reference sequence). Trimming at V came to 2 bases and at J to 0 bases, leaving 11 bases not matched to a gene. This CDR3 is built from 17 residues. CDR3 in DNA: TGTGCCAGCAGCTTCGCCTACGGGACAGACACCTCCTACGAGCAGTACTTC. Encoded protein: CASSFAYGTDTSYEQYF.

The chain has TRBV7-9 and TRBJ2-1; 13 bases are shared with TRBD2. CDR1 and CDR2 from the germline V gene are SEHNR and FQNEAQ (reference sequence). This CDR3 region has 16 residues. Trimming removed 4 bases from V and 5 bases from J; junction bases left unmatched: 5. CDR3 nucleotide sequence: TGTGCCAGCAGCTCCCGAGGGACTAGCGGGAACAATGAGCAGTTCTTC. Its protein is CASSSRGTSGNNEQFF.

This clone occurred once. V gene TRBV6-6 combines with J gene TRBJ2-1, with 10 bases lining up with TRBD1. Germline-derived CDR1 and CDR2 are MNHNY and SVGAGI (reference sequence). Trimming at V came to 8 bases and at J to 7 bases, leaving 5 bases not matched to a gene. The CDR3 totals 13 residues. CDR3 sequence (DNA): TGTGCCAGCGAGAAGGACAGGGGGAATGAGCAGTTCTTC. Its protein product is CASEKDRGNEQFF.

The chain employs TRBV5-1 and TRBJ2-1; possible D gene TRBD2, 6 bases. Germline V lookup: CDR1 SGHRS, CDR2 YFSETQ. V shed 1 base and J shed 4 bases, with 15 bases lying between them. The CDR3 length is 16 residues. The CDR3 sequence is CASSLTLSGLYNEQFF. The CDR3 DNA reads TGCGCCAGCAGCTTGACTCTAAGCGGGCTTTACAATGAGCAGTTCTTC. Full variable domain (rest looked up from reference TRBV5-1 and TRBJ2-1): KAGVTQTPRYLIKTRGQQVTLSCSPISGHRSVSWYQQTPGQGLQFLFEYFSETQRNKGNFPGRFSGRQFSNSRSEMNVSTLELGDSALYLCASSLTLSGLYNEQFFGPGTRLTVL.

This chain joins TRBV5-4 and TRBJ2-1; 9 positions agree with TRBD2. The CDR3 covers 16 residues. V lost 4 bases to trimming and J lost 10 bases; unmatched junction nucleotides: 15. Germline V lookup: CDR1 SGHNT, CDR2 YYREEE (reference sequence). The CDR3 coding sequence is TGTGCCAGCAGCCCTCCGCTAGGCGGGAGGGCTCGGGAGCAGTTCTTC. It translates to CASSPPLGGRAREQFF.

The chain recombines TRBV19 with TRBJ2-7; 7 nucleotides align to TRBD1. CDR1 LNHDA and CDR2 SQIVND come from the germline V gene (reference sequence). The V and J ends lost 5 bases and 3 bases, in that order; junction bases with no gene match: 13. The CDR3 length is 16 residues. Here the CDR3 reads CASSRTQGPQYYEQYF. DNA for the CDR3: TGTGCCAGTAGTCGGACACAGGGGCCGCAGTACTACGAGCAGTACTTC. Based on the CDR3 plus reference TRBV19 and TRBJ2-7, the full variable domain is DGGITQSPKYLFRKEGQNVTLSCEQNLNHDAMYWYRQDPGQGLRLIYYSQIVNDFQKGDIAEGYSVSREKKESFPLTVTSAQKNPTAFYLCASSRTQGPQYYEQYFGPGTRLTVT.

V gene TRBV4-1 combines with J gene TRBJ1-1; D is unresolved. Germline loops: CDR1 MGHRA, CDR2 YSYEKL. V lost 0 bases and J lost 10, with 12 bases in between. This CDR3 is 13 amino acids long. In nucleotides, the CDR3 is TGCGCCAGCAGCCAAGAGCGAGAGGAGGGAGCTTTCTTT. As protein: CASSQEREEGAFF.

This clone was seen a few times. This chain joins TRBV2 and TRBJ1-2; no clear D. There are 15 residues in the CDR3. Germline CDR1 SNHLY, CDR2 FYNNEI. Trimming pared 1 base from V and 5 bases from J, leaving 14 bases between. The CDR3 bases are TGTGCCAGCAGTGAAGTCGGCGGTCCCGATTATGGCTACACCTTC. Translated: CASSEVGGPDYGYTF. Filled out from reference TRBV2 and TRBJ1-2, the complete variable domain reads EPEVTQTPSHQVTQMGQEVILRCVPISNHLYFYWYRQILGQKVEFLVSFYNNEISEKSEIFDDQFSVERPDGSNFTLKIRSTKLEDSAMYFCASSEVGGPDYGYTFGSGTRLTVV.

CDR3 DNA: TGTGCCAGCAGACTACGACTAGCGGGAGTCTACGAGCAGTACTTC. Translating gives CASRLRLAGVYEQYF. V and J are TRBV6-5 and TRBJ2-7; 12 bases agree with TRBD2. J was trimmed by 3 bases and V by 6 bases; bases with no gene match: 6. Germline lookup yields CDR1 MNHEY and CDR2 SVGAGI. CDR3 length: 15 residues.

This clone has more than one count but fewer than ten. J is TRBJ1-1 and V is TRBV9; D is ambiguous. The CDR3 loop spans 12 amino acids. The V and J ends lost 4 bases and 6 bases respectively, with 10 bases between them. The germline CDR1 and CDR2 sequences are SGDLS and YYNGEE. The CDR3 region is CASSPAEAEAFF. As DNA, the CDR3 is TGTGCCAGCAGCCCGGCCGAGGCTGAAGCTTTCTTT. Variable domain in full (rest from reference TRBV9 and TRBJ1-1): DSGVTQTPKHLITATGQRVTLRCSPRSGDLSVYWYQQSLDQGLQFLIQYYNGEERAKGNILERFSAQQFPDLHSELNLSSLELGDSALYFCASSPAEAEAFFGQGTRLTVV.

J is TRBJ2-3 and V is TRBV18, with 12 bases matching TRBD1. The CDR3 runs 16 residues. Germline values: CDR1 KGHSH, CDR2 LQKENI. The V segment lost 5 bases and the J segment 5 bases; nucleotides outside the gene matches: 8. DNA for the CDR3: TGTGCCAGCTCATCCCAGGGACAGGGGGCAGGAGATACGCAGTATTTT. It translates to CASSSQGQGAGDTQYF.

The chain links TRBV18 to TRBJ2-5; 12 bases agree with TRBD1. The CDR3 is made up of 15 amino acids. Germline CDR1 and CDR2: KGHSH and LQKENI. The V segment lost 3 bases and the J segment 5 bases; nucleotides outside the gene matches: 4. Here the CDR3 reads CASSPGTGGRETQYF. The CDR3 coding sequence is TGTGCCAGCTCACCCGGGACAGGGGGCCGTGAGACCCAGTACTTC.